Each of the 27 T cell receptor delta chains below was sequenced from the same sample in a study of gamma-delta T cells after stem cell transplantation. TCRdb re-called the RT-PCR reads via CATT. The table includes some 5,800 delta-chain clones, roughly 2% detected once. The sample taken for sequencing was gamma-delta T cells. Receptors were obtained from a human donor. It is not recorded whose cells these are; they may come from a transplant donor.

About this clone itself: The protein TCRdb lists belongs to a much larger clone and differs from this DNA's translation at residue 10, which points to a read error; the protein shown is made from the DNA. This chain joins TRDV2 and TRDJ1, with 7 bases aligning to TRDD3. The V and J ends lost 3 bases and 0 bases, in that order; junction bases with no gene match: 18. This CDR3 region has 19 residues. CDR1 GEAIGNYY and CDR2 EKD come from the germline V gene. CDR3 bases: TGTGCCTGTGACCCCGTACGTACTGGGGTAGACGGCGACACCGATAAACTCATCTTT. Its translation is CACDPVRTGVDGDTDKLIF.

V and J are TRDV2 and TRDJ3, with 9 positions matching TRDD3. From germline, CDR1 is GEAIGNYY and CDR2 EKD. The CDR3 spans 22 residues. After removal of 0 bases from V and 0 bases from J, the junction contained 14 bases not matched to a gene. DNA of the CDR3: TGTGCCTGTGACACCGCACAGGCACTGGGGGACCCATTCTCCTGGGACACCCGACAGATGTTTTTC. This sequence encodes CACDTAQALGDPFSWDTRQMFF.

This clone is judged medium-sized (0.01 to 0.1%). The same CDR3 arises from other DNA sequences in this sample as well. The CDR3 DNA is TGTGCCTGTGACACCCTAGGGGGACCGTACACCGATAAACTCATCTTT. Its translation is CACDTLGGPYTDKLIF. The chain couples TRDV2 to TRDJ1; a possible D gene is TRDD3 (6 bases). Germline V gene lookup returns CDR1 GEAIGNYY and CDR2 EKD. The CDR3 is made up of 16 amino acids. The germline V and J ends were trimmed by 0 bases and 0 bases, with 13 bases remaining between them.

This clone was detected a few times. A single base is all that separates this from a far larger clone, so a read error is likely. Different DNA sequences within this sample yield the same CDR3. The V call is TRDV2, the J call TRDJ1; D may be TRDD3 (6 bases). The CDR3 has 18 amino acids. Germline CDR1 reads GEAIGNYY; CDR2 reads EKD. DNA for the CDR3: TGTGCCTGTGACACCGTGGGGGGGACGAGGCGGTACACCGATAAACTCATCTTC. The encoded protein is CACDTVGGTRRYTDKLIF.

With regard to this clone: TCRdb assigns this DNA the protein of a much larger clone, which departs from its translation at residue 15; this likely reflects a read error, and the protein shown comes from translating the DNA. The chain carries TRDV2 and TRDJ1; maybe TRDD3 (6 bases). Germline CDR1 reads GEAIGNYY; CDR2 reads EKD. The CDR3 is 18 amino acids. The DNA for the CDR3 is TGTGCCTGTGACGAGGCTGGTCTGGGGACCGCGTACACCGATGAACTCATCTTT. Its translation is CACDEAGLGTAYTDELIF.

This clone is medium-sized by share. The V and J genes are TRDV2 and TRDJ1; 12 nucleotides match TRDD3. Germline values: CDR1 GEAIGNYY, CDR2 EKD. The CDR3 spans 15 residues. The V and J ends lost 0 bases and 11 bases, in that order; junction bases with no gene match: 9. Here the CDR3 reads CACDTVSGGYAGLIF. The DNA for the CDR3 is TGTGCCTGTGACACCGTTTCTGGGGGATACGCGGGTCTCATCTTT.

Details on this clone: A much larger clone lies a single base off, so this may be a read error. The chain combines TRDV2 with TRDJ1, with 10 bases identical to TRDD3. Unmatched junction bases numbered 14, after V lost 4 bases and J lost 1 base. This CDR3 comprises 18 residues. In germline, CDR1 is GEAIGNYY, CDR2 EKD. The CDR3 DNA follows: TGTGCCTGTGATCGCGTACTGGGGGATCCCGGGGGCACCGATAAACTCATCTTT. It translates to CACDRVLGDPGGTDKLIF.

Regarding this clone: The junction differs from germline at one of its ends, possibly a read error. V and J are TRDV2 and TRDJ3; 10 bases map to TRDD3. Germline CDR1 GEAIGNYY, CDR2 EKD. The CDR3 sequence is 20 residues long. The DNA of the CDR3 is TGTGCCTGTGACGCAGCCACTGGGGGATCCAGCTCCTGGGACACCCGACAGGTGTTTTTC. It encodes CACDAATGGSSSWDTRQVFF.

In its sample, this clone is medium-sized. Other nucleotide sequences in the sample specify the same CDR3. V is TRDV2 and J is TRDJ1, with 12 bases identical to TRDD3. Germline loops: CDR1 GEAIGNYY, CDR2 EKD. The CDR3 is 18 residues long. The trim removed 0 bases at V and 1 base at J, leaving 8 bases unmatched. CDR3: CACDTVGLGDTSTDKLIF. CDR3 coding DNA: TGTGCCTGTGACACCGTCGGGCTGGGGGATACGAGCACCGATAAACTCATCTTT.

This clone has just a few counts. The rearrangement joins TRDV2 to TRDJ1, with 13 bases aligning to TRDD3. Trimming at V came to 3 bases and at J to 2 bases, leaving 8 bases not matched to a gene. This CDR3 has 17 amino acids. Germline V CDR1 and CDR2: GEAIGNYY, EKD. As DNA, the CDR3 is TGTGCCTGTGACGAACTGGGGGATACGCAGCGGACCGATAAACTCATCTTT. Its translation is CACDELGDTQRTDKLIF.

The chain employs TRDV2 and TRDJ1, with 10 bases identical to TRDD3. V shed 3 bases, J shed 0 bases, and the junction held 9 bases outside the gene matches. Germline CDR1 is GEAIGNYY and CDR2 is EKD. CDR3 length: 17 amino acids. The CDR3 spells CACDFLRTGGYTDKLIF. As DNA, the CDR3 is TGTGCCTGTGACTTCTTACGTACTGGGGGATACACCGATAAACTCATCTTT.

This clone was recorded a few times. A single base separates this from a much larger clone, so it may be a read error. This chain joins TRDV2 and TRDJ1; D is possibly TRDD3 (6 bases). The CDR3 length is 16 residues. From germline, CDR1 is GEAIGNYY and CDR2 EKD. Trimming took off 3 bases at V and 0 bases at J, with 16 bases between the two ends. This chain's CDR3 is CACDALGGRYTDKLIF. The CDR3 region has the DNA TGTGCCTGTGACGCCCTTGGGGGCAGATACACCGATAAACTCATCTTT.

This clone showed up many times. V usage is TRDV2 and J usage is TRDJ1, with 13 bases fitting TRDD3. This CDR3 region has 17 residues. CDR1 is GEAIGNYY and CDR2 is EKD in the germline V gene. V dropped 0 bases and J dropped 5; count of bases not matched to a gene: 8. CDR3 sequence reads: CACDTLTGGYASDKLIF. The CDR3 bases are TGTGCCTGTGACACCCTCACTGGGGGATACGCTTCTGATAAACTCATCTTT.

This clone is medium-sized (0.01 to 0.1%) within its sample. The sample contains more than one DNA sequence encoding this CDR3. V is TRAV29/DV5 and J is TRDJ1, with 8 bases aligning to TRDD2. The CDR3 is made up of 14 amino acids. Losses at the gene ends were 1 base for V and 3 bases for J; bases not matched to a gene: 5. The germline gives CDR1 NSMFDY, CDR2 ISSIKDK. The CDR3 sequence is CAASLLPMSDKLIF. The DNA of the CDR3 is TGTGCAGCAAGCCTCCTTCCTATGTCCGATAAACTCATCTTT.

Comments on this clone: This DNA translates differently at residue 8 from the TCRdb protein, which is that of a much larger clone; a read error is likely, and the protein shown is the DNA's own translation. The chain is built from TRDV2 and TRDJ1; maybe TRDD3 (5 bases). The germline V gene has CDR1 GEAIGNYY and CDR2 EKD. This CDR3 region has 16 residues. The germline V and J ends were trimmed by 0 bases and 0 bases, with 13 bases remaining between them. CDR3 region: CACDTVGSRYTDKLIF. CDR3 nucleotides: TGTGCCTGTGACACCGTGGGGTCTAGGTACACCGATAAACTCATCTTT.

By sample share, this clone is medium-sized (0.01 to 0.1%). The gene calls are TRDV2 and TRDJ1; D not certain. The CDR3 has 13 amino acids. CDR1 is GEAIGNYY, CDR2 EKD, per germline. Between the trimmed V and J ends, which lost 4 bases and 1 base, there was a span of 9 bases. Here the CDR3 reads CACDEWATDKLIF. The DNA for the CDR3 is TGTGCCTGTGATGAATGGGCCACCGATAAACTCATCTTT.

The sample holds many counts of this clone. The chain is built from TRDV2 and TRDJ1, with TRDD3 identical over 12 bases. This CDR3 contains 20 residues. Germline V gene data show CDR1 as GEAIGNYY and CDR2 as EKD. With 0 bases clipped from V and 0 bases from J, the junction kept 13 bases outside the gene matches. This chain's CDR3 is CACDTVLGDTRFRDTDKLIF. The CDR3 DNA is TGTGCCTGTGACACCGTTCTGGGGGATACGCGTTTTAGGGACACCGATAAACTCATCTTT.

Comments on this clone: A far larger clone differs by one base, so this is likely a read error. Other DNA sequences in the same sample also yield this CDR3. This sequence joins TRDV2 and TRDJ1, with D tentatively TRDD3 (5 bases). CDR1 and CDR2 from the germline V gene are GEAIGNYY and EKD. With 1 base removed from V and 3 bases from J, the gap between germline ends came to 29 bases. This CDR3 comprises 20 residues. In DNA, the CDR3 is TGTGCCTGTGACACTGTTCTCGCCACGCAGGGTACCGGGATCGCCGATAAACTCATCTTT. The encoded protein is CACDTVLATQGTGIADKLIF.

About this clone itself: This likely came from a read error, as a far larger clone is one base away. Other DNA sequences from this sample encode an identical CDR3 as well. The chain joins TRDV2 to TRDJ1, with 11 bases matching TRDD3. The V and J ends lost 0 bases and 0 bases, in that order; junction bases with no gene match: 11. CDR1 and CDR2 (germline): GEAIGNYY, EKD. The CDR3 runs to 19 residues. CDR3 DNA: TGTGCCTGTGACACCTACTGGGGGATAAGTACCTCGAACACCGATAAACTCATCTTT. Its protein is CACDTYWGISTSNTDKLIF.

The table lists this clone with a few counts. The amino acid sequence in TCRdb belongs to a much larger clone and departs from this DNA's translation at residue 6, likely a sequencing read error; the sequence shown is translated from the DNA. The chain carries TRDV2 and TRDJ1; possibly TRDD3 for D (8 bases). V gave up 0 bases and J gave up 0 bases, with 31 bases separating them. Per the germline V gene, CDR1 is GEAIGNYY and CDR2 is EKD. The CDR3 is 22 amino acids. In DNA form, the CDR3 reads TGTGCCTGTGACACCGTGCCCTCACGTACTGGGGGTTCCTACCCGTACACCGATAAACTCATCTTT. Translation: CACDTVPSRTGGSYPYTDKLIF.

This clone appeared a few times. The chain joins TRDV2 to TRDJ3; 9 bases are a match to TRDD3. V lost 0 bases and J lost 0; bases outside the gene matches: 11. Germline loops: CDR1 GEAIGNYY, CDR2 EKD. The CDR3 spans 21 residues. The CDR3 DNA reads TGTGCCTGTGACACCGCAGCGGGGGGATACTTCGGCTCCTGGGACACCCGACAGATGTTTTTC. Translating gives CACDTAAGGYFGSWDTRQMFF.

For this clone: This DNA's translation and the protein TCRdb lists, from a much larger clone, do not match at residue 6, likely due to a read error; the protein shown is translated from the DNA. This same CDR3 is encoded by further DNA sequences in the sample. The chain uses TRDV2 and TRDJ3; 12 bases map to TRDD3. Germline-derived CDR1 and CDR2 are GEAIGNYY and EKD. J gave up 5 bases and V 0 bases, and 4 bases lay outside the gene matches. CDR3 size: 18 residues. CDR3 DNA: TGTGCCTGTGACACCTTGCTGGGGGATACGCGGGACACCCGACAGATGTTTTTC. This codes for CACDTLLGDTRDTRQMFF.

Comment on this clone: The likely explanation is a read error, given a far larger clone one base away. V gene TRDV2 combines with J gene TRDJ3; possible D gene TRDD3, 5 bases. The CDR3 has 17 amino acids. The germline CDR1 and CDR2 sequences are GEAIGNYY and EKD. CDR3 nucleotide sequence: TGTGCCTGTGACACCGTTCTTGACTCCTGGGACACCCGACAGACGTTTTTC. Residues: CACDTVLDSWDTRQTFF.

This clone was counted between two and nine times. The CDR3 DNA follows: TGTGCCTGTGACGATTTATTTCCTACCGACCCGGGGAGGCTGTACACCGATAAACTCATCTTT. Its translation is CACDDLFPTDPGRLYTDKLIF. This chain links TRDV2 with TRDJ1, with 7 bases identical to TRDD2. Germline V lookup: CDR1 GEAIGNYY, CDR2 EKD. The CDR3 length is 21 residues. Trimming took 3 bases from V and 0 from J; bases not matched to a gene: 24.

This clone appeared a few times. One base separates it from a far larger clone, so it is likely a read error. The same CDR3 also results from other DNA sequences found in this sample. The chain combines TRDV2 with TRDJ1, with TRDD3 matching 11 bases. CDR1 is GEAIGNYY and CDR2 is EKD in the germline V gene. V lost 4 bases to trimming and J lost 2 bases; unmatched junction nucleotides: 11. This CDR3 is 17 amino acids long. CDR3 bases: TGTGCCTGTGATCCCTTACTGGGGGATAGTCAGACCGATAAACTCATCTTT. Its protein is CACDPLLGDSQTDKLIF.

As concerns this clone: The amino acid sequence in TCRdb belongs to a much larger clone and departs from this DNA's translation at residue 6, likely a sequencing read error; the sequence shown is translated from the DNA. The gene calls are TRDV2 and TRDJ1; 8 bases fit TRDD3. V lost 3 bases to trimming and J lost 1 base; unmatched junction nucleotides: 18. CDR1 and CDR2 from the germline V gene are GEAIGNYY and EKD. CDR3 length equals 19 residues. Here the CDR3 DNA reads TGTGCCTGTGACGGAATGCTGGGGGACCCACATACGGTCACCGATAAACTCATCTTT. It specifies CACDGMLGDPHTVTDKLIF.

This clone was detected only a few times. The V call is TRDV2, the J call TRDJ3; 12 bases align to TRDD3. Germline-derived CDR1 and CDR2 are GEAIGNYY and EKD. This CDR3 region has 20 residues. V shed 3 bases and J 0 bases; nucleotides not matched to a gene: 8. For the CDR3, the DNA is TGTGCCTGTGACCCCGTACTGGGGGATACAAGCTCCTGGGACACCCGACAGATGTTTTTC. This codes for CACDPVLGDTSSWDTRQMFF.